One and the same sample provided the 10 T cell receptor beta chains below, sequenced in a study of CD8+CD57+ T cells in acquired aplastic anemia. The authors sequenced patients whose flow cytometry had shown CD8+CD57+ cell expansion. Using genomic DNA as the template, TCR beta VDJ and CDR3 profiling was carried out. TCRdb reprocessed the reads via MiXCR and lists one record per CDR3 protein. The table lists hundreds of thousands of distinct CDR3 sequences, about 80% of them singletons. Material: sorted CD4+, CD8+, or CD8+CD57+ T cells (not recorded which) from PBMCs. The receptor source for this set is a human donor with aplastic anemia.

The rearrangement links TRBV6-6 to TRBJ2-1; 9 bases are shared with TRBD2. The CDR3 covers 16 residues. The ends lost 11 bases at V and 8 bases at J; junction bases unmatched: 19. CDR1 is MNHNY and CDR2 is SVGAGI in the germline V gene (reference sequence). The CDR3 sequence: CAGHSGGGNGQDEQFF. For the CDR3, the DNA is TGTGCCGGCCATAGCGGGGGCGGAAACGGTCAGGATGAGCAGTTCTTC.

The chain couples TRBV2 to TRBJ2-7; TRBD1 or TRBD2 may be the D gene (5 bases each). The DNA end lines up better with TRBJ2-1; the J call may be wrong. The CDR3 consists of 13 residues. Germline V lookup: CDR1 SNHLY, CDR2 FYNNEI. The chain's CDR3 is CASSERDPGEQFF. The CDR3 DNA is TGTGCCAGCAGTGAAAGGGACCCCGGGGAGCAGTTCTTC.

This rearrangement joins TRBV7-9 to TRBJ2-5, with D unclear. Germline loops: CDR1 SEHNR, CDR2 FQNEAQ (reference sequence). The V gene lost 1 base and the J gene lost 14 bases, with 20 bases spanning the gap. This CDR3 has 14 amino acids. The CDR3 loop reads CASSLGPGELTFYF. The DNA of the CDR3 is TGTGCCAGCAGCTTAGGACCCGGCGAACTGACTTTTTACTTC.

Remarks on this clonotype: Because the CDR3 is missing its conserved closing phenylalanine or tryptophan, this is likely a read error. This sequence joins TRBV7-9 and TRBJ2-3, with D uncertain. CDR3 length equals 13 residues. CDR1 is SEHNR, CDR2 FQNEAQ, per germline (reference sequence). V lost 4 bases to trimming and J lost 10 bases, with 15 bases between them. CDR3 sequence (DNA): TGTGCCAGCAGCTACGGAGCCGCAGAGCCGCAGTATTTA. Translating it yields CASSYGAAEPQYL.

V is TRBV7-2 and J is TRBJ1-1, with 10 bases lining up with TRBD1. J gave up 7 bases and V 1 base, and 6 bases lay outside the gene matches. CDR1 and CDR2 (germline): SGHTA, FQGNSA. The CDR3 is 15 amino acids. Here the CDR3 reads CASSLDLTGGDEAFF. The CDR3 nucleotides read TGTGCCAGCAGCTTAGATCTGACAGGGGGCGATGAAGCTTTCTTT.

This clonotype was recorded a few times. V is TRBV2 and J is TRBJ1-1; 7 bases align to TRBD1. CDR3 size: 14 residues. Losses at the gene ends were 6 bases for V and 1 base for J; bases not matched to a gene: 5. Germline V CDR1 and CDR2: SNHLY, FYNNEI. DNA of the CDR3: TGTGCCAGCAGCCTCCAGGGGGGGAACACTGAAGCTTTCTTT. Protein sequence: CASSLQGGNTEAFF.

Only a few counts were recorded for this clonotype. The chain links TRBV2 to TRBJ1-1, with 8 bases matching TRBD1. V shed 3 bases and J 5 bases; nucleotides not matched to a gene: 5. Per the germline V gene, CDR1 is SNHLY and CDR2 is FYNNEI. The CDR3 has 14 residues. The CDR3 reads CASSERTGRTEAFF. For the CDR3, the DNA is TGTGCCAGCAGTGAGAGGACAGGGCGGACTGAAGCTTTCTTT.

Points on this clonotype: The conserved final phenylalanine or tryptophan is absent from the CDR3, which likely points to a read error. The chain has TRBV7-9 and TRBJ2-3; D call uncertain. This CDR3 spans 13 amino acids. V lost 1 base and J lost 11, with 13 bases in between. Germline V gene sequence: CDR1 SEHNR, CDR2 FQNEAQ (reference sequence). The CDR3 DNA reads as TGTGCCAGCAGCTTAGTTGCAGATACGCAGCAGTATGGC. Translated: CASSLVADTQQYG.

The chain is built from TRBV9 and TRBJ2-3; no clear D. The CDR3 runs 15 residues. V lost 7 bases and J lost 12, with 27 bases in between. Germline loops: CDR1 SGDLS, CDR2 YYNGEE. The CDR3: CASGAAANIKYFQYF. In DNA, the CDR3 is TGTGCCAGCGGAGCCGCTGCGAACATTAAGTACTTCCAGTATTTT.

J is TRBJ2-7 and V is TRBV7-2; 7 bases are shared with TRBD2. This CDR3 has 15 amino acids. CDR1 is SGHTA and CDR2 is FQGNSA in the germline V gene. V gave up 1 base and J gave up 0 bases; unmatched junction bases: 3. CDR3 amino acids: CASSLDPGGSYEQYF. CDR3 bases: TGTGCCAGCAGCTTAGACCCGGGGGGCTCCTACGAGCAGTACTTC. The full variable domain, with the rest looked up from reference TRBV7-2 and TRBJ2-7, is GAGVSQSPSNKVTEKGKDVELRCDPISGHTALYWYRQSLGQGLEFLIYFQGNSAPDKSGLPSDRFSAERTGGSVSTLTIQRTQQEDSAVYLCASSLDPGGSYEQYFGPGTRLTVT.